These 8 T cell receptor beta chains share one sample of origin, sequenced in a study of blood T cell repertoires in COVID-19. Sequencing used immunoSEQ multiplex PCR; TCRdb keeps in-frame clones, though not all of them. The sample shows more than 150,000 clones, 80% to 90% of them seen only once. The sequenced sample was peripheral blood. All receptors come from a woman of 80 years or more with COVID-19, enrolled during active disease.

This clone showed up many times. CDR3 in amino acids: CSASLLGGVYEQYF. The CDR3, as DNA: TGCAGTGCTAGTCTACTGGGGGGAGTCTACGAGCAGTACTTC. J is TRBJ2-7 and V is TRBV20-1; weak D call: TRBD2 (6 bases). V gave up 3 bases and J gave up 3 bases, with 15 bases separating them. This CDR3 has 14 residues. Germline-derived CDR1 and CDR2 are DFQATT and SNEGSKA (reference sequence).

This clone was detected once. The rearrangement joins TRBV7-8 to TRBJ2-7, with TRBD2 identical over 8 bases. CDR3 length equals 15 residues. Per germline, CDR1 SGHVS and CDR2 FQNEAQ. The ends lost 4 bases at V and 0 bases at J; junction bases unmatched: 5. The CDR3 nucleotides read TGTGCCAGCAGCTACAGCGGGAGCAGCTCCTACGAGCAGTACTTC. It specifies CASSYSGSSSYEQYF.

This clone was seen a single time. The CDR3 here is CASSSLRGTTDTQYF. The CDR3 nucleotides read TGTGCCAGCAGTTCCCTTAGGGGCACCACAGATACGCAGTATTTT. The chain combines TRBV6-2 or TRBV6-3 with TRBJ2-3; a possible D gene is TRBD1 (5 bases). V was cut by 4 bases and J by 2 bases, with 13 bases left in between. Germline V lookup: CDR1 MNHEY, CDR2 SVGEGT. The CDR3 is 15 amino acids.

Of note for this clone: This sample also contains other DNA sequences that code for the same CDR3. This chain connects TRBV18 to TRBJ2-7, with TRBD2 as a possible D gene (5 bases). V dropped 3 bases and J dropped 3 bases, with 6 bases sitting between them. The CDR3 spans 12 residues. Germline CDR1 reads KGHSH; CDR2 reads LQKENI. The CDR3 DNA is TGTGCCAGCTCACCTGGGAGCTACGAGCAGTACTTC. This codes for CASSPGSYEQYF. Filled out from reference TRBV18 and TRBJ2-7, the complete variable domain reads NAGVMQNPRHLVRRRGQEARLRCSPMKGHSHVYWYRQLPEEGLKFMVYLQKENIIDESGMPKERFSAEFPKEGPSILRIQQVVRGDSAAYFCASSPGSYEQYFGPGTRLTVT.

The rearrangement uses TRBV18 and TRBJ1-1; no reliable D call. The germline gives CDR1 KGHSH, CDR2 LQKENI. Trimming took off 3 bases at V and 2 bases at J, with 7 bases between the two ends. CDR3 length: 13 amino acids. The CDR3 bases are TGTGCCAGCTCACCCGGACTTAACACTGAAGCTTTCTTT. This codes for CASSPGLNTEAFF.

This chain connects TRBV6-1 to TRBJ1-5, with TRBD1 identical over 9 bases. The germline gives CDR1 MNHNS, CDR2 SASEGT. This CDR3 has 15 residues. With V trimmed by 2 bases and J by 5 bases, 4 bases remained unmatched. The CDR3 protein is CASSEKGQGYQPQHF. As DNA, the CDR3 is TGTGCCAGCAGTGAAAAGGGACAGGGATATCAGCCCCAGCATTTT.

The chain has TRBV12-3 or TRBV12-4 and TRBJ1-2; D is undetermined. This CDR3 spans 13 amino acids. With 2 bases removed from V and 3 bases from J, the gap between germline ends came to 7 bases. CDR3 DNA sequence: TGTGCCAGCAGTTTAATAACGGACTATGGCTACACCTTC. Translation: CASSLITDYGYTF.

The table lists this clone with many counts. The chain recombines TRBV5-6 with TRBJ2-1; possible D gene TRBD2, 7 bases. Trimming left V 6 bases short and J 0 bases short, with 13 bases between. Germline V lookup: CDR1 SGHDT, CDR2 YYEEEE. The CDR3 contains 15 residues. The CDR3 sequence: CASNIGGGSYNEQFF. In DNA form, the CDR3 reads TGTGCCAGCAACATAGGGGGGGGCTCCTACAATGAGCAGTTCTTC.